This passage covers 12 T cell receptor beta chains from one sample sequenced in a study of blood T cells in healthy people across ages. Next came a second PCR, run for about 6 to 11 cycles, which used a sample-barcoded 5' primer along with a J-beta primer mix. TCRdb re-analysed the 5' RACE reads in MiXCR, keeping a single row per CDR3 protein. The sample holds about 1.5 million distinct CDR3 sequences, approximately 43% seen once. Material for sequencing was blood. The receptors were sampled from a woman younger than 30 in good health.

The V call is TRBV3-1, the J call TRBJ2-7; no firm D call. The J call may be mistaken, given a closer DNA end match to TRBJ2-5. CDR3 length: 14 amino acids. CDR1 LGHDT and CDR2 YNNKEL come from the germline V gene (reference sequence). The CDR3: CASSQRSVGETQYF. In nucleotides, the CDR3 is TGTGCCAGCAGCCAAAGATCGGTGGGCGAGACCCAGTACTTC.

The V gene is TRBV9, the J gene TRBJ1-2; D gene unclear. V was trimmed by 4 bases and J by 8 bases, leaving 18 bases between them. Germline assignment: CDR1 SGDLS and CDR2 YYNGEE. CDR3 size: 14 residues. This CDR3 reads CASSPVGAAWGYTF. The CDR3 nucleotides read TGTGCCAGCAGCCCAGTGGGTGCAGCCTGGGGCTACACCTTC.

This clonotype came up a few times. This rearrangement joins TRBV20-1 to TRBJ2-1, with D hard to call. The V and J ends lost 1 base and 2 bases respectively, with 6 bases between them. This CDR3 has 13 amino acids. Germline V gene data show CDR1 as DFQATT and CDR2 as SNEGSKA (reference sequence). The CDR3 nucleotides are TGCAGTGCTAGAGGCTCTACCTACAATGAGCAGTTCTTC. Translating gives CSARGSTYNEQFF.

This clonotype was counted at least ten times. The rearrangement joins TRBV6-6 to TRBJ2-7; TRBD1 matches at 8 bases. CDR1 and CDR2 from the germline V gene are MNHNY and SVGAGI (reference sequence). This CDR3 comprises 15 residues. The J segment lost 6 bases and the V segment lost 2 bases, leaving 9 bases of the junction unmatched. CDR3 in amino acids: CASSYGRGTGPEQYF. In nucleotides, the CDR3 is TGTGCCAGCAGTTACGGTAGGGGGACAGGACCCGAGCAGTACTTC.

The chain is built from TRBV11-2 and TRBJ1-3; weak D call: TRBD1 (5 bases). V lost 3 bases, J lost 5 bases, and 23 bases lay in between. The CDR3 sequence is 18 residues long. Germline assignment: CDR1 SGHAT and CDR2 FQNNGV. The CDR3 sequence: CASSFPAGVHEGRNTIYF. The DNA for the CDR3 is TGTGCCAGCAGCTTTCCTGCCGGGGTACACGAGGGGAGAAACACCATATATTTT.

The gene calls are TRBV21-1 and TRBJ2-1. The J call is in doubt because the DNA end fits TRBJ2-7 better. TRBV21-1 is recorded as a pseudogene. There are 16 residues in the CDR3. The CDR3 is CTNSKAPVCVSNEQYF. In DNA, the CDR3 is TGTACCAACAGCAAAGCGCCGGTTTGCGTGTCCAATGAGCAGTACTTC.

This clonotype was seen a few times. V and J are TRBV2 and TRBJ2-1, with D unresolved. V lost 4 bases to trimming and J lost 15 bases, with 16 bases between them. The CDR3 is made up of 12 amino acids. Per the germline V gene, CDR1 is SNHLY and CDR2 is FYNNEI. In nucleotides, the CDR3 is TGTGCCAGCAGTGCGGCTCTCTTGGGCGGGTTCTTC. The encoded protein is CASSAALLGGFF. Together with reference TRBV2 and TRBJ2-1, the CDR3 gives the full variable domain: EPEVTQTPSHQVTQMGQEVILRCVPISNHLYFYWYRQILGQKVEFLVSFYNNEISEKSEIFDDQFSVERPDGSNFTLKIRSTKLEDSAMYFCASSAALLGGFFGPGTRLTVL.

The CDR3 sequence is CASSRLTGTSGGRSTDTQYF. The CDR3 DNA sequence: TGTGCCAGCAGCCGACTCACCGGGACTAGCGGGGGGCGGAGCACAGATACGCAGTATTTT. J is TRBJ2-3 and V is TRBV6-1, with 15 positions matching TRBD2. Per germline, CDR1 MNHNS and CDR2 SASEGT. Trimming at V came to 6 bases and at J to 0 bases, leaving 13 bases not matched to a gene. CDR3 length equals 20 residues.

The gene calls are TRBV25-1 and TRBJ1-2; D call uncertain. V shed 3 bases and J shed 8 bases, with 16 bases lying between them. This CDR3 is built from 14 residues. The germline V gene has CDR1 MGHDK and CDR2 SYGVNS. Written as DNA, the CDR3 is TGTGCCAGCAGTGATCCGCGGAACATAGAGGGCTACACCTTC. Translated: CASSDPRNIEGYTF.

The J gene is TRBJ1-2, the V gene TRBV5-6, with TRBD1 matching over 8 bases. The CDR3 totals 14 residues. V shed 4 bases and J 7 bases; nucleotides not matched to a gene: 9. Germline CDR1 reads SGHDT; CDR2 reads YYEEEE. The CDR3 DNA follows: TGTGCCAGCAGCGTGCCGGGCAGGGGGCGTGGCTACACCTTC. Translation gives CASSVPGRGRGYTF.

In its sample, this clonotype was seen a few times. V usage is TRBV29-1 and J usage is TRBJ1-1; D unclear. The germline V and J ends were trimmed by 4 bases and 0 bases, with 12 bases remaining between them. This CDR3 contains 14 residues. The V gene's germline CDR1 is SQVTM and CDR2 ANQGSEA. DNA of the CDR3: TGCAGCGTTGCGCTCAGGACTCTGAACACTGAAGCTTTCTTT. This sequence encodes CSVALRTLNTEAFF.

The chain combines TRBV12-3 or TRBV12-4 with TRBJ2-3; 7 bases agree with TRBD1. The CDR3 is 17 amino acids. V shed 6 bases and J 0 bases; nucleotides not matched to a gene: 12. CDR3: CASSRRTGTASTDTQYF. In nucleotides, the CDR3 is TGTGCCAGCAGCCGAAGGACCGGGACAGCCAGCACAGATACGCAGTATTTT.